This T cell receptor (beta chain) is drawn from a study of PD-1 blockade in classical Hodgkin lymphoma. All patients experienced relapse after autologous stem cell transplantation, and brentuximab vedotin exposure was variable. Data came from immunoSEQ multiplex PCR; TCRdb stores just in-frame clones and leaves some out. This sample yields approximately 150,000 clones, of which about 78% are seen a single time; roughly 8.4% belongs to the top ten. Germline CDR1 reads SGHDT; CDR2 reads YYEEEE. The CDR3 extends over 12 amino acids. V was clipped by 5 bases and J by 3 bases, with 7 bases between them. Specimen: peripheral blood mononuclear cells (PBMCs), collected before the second cycle of nivolumab. The TCR comes from a human donor with classical Hodgkin lymphoma. V and J are TRBV5-6 and TRBJ2-3; possible D gene TRBD2, 6 bases. The CDR3 region is CASSGGTDTQYF. The CDR3 nucleotides read TGTGCCAGCAGTGGGGGGACAGATACGCAGTATTTT.